This TCR beta chain was recorded in a study of blood T cell repertoires in COVID-19. The CDR3 contains 16 residues. The V end was cut by 4 bases, the J end by 7 bases, with 20 bases between. Repertoires were generated with immunoSEQ multiplex PCR, while TCRdb's copy carries only in-frame clones and drops some. Among tens of thousands of clones, 80% to 90% were seen once, and the ten largest hold 6.5% to 8%. Sequenced material: peripheral blood. This clonotype originated in a human donor in a cohort sampled during active COVID-19. The chain employs TRBV23-1 and TRBJ1-3; D gene unclear. TRBV23-1 is marked as an open reading frame, function uncertain. The CDR3 bases are TGCGCCAGCAGTCGATACTCTCGGGGTCGGATGAACACCATATATTTT. Amino acid sequence: CASSRYSRGRMNTIYF.